The 6 T cell receptor beta chains in this list originate from one sample, sequenced in a study of cytomegalovirus exposure and HLA in healthy donors. Researchers ran the PCR with 60 Vbeta and 13 Jbeta primers. Here immunoSEQ multiplex PCR was the method, and the copy in TCRdb shows in-frame clones only, minus some. The repertoire includes approximately 110,000 clones, around 84% of them detected once, and 22% sits in the top ten. Sample: PBMCs. The receptors come from a man aged 25 to 40 in good health and CMV-seropositive.

The genes are TRBV7-9 and TRBJ1-1; D may be TRBD1 (5 bases). Trimming shortened V by 7 bases and J by 6 bases, and 12 bases separated the two germline ends. The CDR3 has 12 amino acids. Germline CDR1 and CDR2: SEHNR and FQNEAQ (reference sequence). The CDR3: CASTSGGAEAFF. The CDR3 DNA reads TGTGCCAGCACAAGTGGGGGGGCTGAAGCTTTCTTT.

This clone has only a few counts. The gene calls are TRBV5-6 and TRBJ2-5, with 12 nucleotides matching TRBD2. CDR1 SGHDT and CDR2 YYEEEE come from the germline V gene. V lost 4 bases and J lost 4; bases outside the gene matches: 5. The CDR3 covers 15 residues. CDR3 protein: CASSPGLAGSETQYF. Written as DNA, the CDR3 is TGTGCCAGCAGCCCCGGACTAGCGGGATCAGAGACCCAGTACTTC. Full variable domain (outside the CDR3, taken from reference TRBV5-6 and TRBJ2-5): DAGVTQSPTHLIKTRGQQVTLRCSPKSGHDTVSWYQQALGQGPQFIFQYYEEEERQRGNFPDRFSGHQFPNYSSELNVNALLLGDSALYLCASSPGLAGSETQYFGPGTRLLVL.

The V gene is TRBV19, the J gene TRBJ2-7; D not resolved. V shed 4 bases and J shed 3 bases, with 13 bases lying between them. The germline CDR1 and CDR2 sequences are LNHDA and SQIVND (reference sequence). This CDR3 contains 14 residues. DNA of the CDR3: TGTGCCAGTAGTACCCTAAGACTGCACTACGAGCAGTACTTC. It is translated as CASSTLRLHYEQYF. Full variable domain (missing parts from reference TRBV19 and TRBJ2-7): DGGITQSPKYLFRKEGQNVTLSCEQNLNHDAMYWYRQDPGQGLRLIYYSQIVNDFQKGDIAEGYSVSREKKESFPLTVTSAQKNPTAFYLCASSTLRLHYEQYFGPGTRLTVT.

The V and J genes are TRBV7-9 and TRBJ1-1, with 7 bases that match TRBD1. Germline CDR1 SEHNR, CDR2 FQNEAQ (reference sequence). The CDR3 loop spans 17 amino acids. V lost 1 base, J lost 0 bases, and 8 bases stayed unmatched. The DNA of the CDR3 is TGTGCCAGCAGCTTAGGATACAGGGGTTTAGTGAACACTGAAGCTTTCTTT. Amino acids: CASSLGYRGLVNTEAFF.

The chain is built from TRBV9 and TRBJ1-3, with D maybe TRBD1 (5 bases). The CDR3 is 15 residues long. Germline V gene sequence: CDR1 SGDLS, CDR2 YYNGEE. V dropped 6 bases and J dropped 0 bases, with 13 bases sitting between them. CDR3 in amino acids: CASNPGGFSGNTIYF. The CDR3 region has the DNA TGTGCCAGCAACCCCGGGGGGTTCTCTGGAAACACCATATATTTT.

The chain carries TRBV5-1 and TRBJ2-2; D might be TRBD1 (6 bases). The CDR3 spans 18 residues. Germline CDR1 SGHRS, CDR2 YFSETQ. V lost 3 bases to trimming and J lost 1 base, with 19 bases between them. The CDR3 sequence: CASSSSQSGTLNTGELFF. As DNA, the CDR3 is TGCGCCAGCAGCTCCTCCCAATCCGGGACACTGAACACCGGGGAGCTGTTTTTT.